Listed below are T cell receptor beta chains from one sample, sequenced in a study of blood T cell repertoires in COVID-19. Generated by immunoSEQ multiplex PCR, the TCRdb table keeps only in-frame clones and is missing some. The table lists a few hundred thousand clones, roughly nine tenths of them singletons. The sequenced material came from PBMCs or T cells enriched from blood (not recorded which). The receptor source for this set is a woman aged 45-59 years in a cohort exposed to, infected with or recovered from COVID-19 (not recorded which). CDR3s include the opening cysteine and the closing phenylalanine or tryptophan. D genes are given only for firm matches. Part of the rows lack a size; the others show once, few, many or a class for expanded clones.

V,size,J,D,CDR3,DNA
TRBV19,-,TRBJ1-3,-,CASSLSGYTIYF,TGTGCCAGTAGTCTTTCAGGGTACACCATATATTTT
TRBV10-3,-,TRBJ1-3,-,CAISFTEVGSGNTIYF,TGTGCCATCAGTTTCACGGAGGTGGGATCTGGAAACACCATATATTTT
TRBV4-3,once,TRBJ1-2,-,CASSQETGNYGYTF,TGCGCCAGCAGCCAAGAGACGGGGAACTATGGCTACACCTTC
TRBV19,once,TRBJ1-5,-,CASSIGGQPQHF,TGTGCCAGTAGTATAGGCGGTCAGCCCCAGCATTTT
TRBV30,-,TRBJ1-5,-,CAWSSRGEYQPQHF,TGTGCCTGGAGTTCCAGGGGTGAATATCAGCCCCAGCATTTT
TRBV9,-,TRBJ2-1,TRBD2,CASSAGTSGGAGNEQFF,TGTGCCAGCAGCGCGGGGACTAGCGGGGGGGCAGGCAATGAGCAGTTCTTC
TRBV4-1,-,TRBJ1-6,TRBD1,CASSLGQGRYNSPLHF,TGCGCCAGCAGCCTAGGACAGGGCCGCTATAATTCACCCCTCCACTTT
TRBV6-1,-,TRBJ1-6,TRBD1,CASSEWDRTGANSPLHF,TGTGCCAGCAGTGAATGGGACCGGACAGGGGCAAATTCACCCCTCCACTTT
TRBV4-1,-,TRBJ1-6,-,CASSPGATIDNSPLHF,TGCGCCAGCAGCCCCGGAGCGACCATAGATAATTCACCCCTCCACTTT
TRBV6-2/TRBV6-3,-,TRBJ1-1,-,CASSYSVSLMDTEAFF,TGTGCCAGCAGTTACTCGGTTAGCCTCATGGACACTGAAGCTTTCTTT
TRBV5-1,-,TRBJ1-1,-,CASSLSRLTGTEAFF,TGCGCCAGCAGCTTGTCAAGACTGACGGGCACTGAAGCTTTCTTT
TRBV10-2,-,TRBJ2-1,TRBD1,CASRAGGFNEQFF,TGCGCCAGCCGGGCAGGGGGCTTCAATGAGCAGTTCTTC
TRBV7-8,few,TRBJ1-4,TRBD1,CASSLGQGINEKLFF,TGTGCCAGCAGCTTAGGACAGGGTATAAATGAAAAACTGTTTTTT
TRBV5-5,-,TRBJ1-1,-,CASSSHGNTEAFF,TGTGCCAGCAGCTCCCACGGGAACACTGAAGCTTTCTTT
TRBV29-1,-,TRBJ1-1,TRBD1,CSVRRDRVNTEAFF,TGCAGCGTTCGGCGCGACAGGGTGAACACTGAAGCTTTCTTT
TRBV5-4,-,TRBJ1-2,-,CASSGRGARSYGYTF,TGTGCCAGCAGCGGTCGGGGGGCGCGGAGCTATGGCTACACCTTC
TRBV14,few,TRBJ1-1,-,CASSPMGRAPLEAFF,TGTGCCAGCAGCCCTATGGGGAGGGCCCCTCTCGAAGCTTTCTTT
TRBV12-3/TRBV12-4,-,TRBJ1-3,TRBD1,CASRQGAGNTIYF,TGTGCCAGCAGACAGGGGGCTGGAAACACCATATATTTT
TRBV9,-,TRBJ2-2,-,CASSLRGANTGELFF,TGTGCCAGCAGTCTTAGGGGCGCGAACACCGGGGAGCTGTTTTTT
TRBV28,-,TRBJ1-4,-,CASILTAGGKLFF,TGTGCCAGCATCTTGACGGCAGGAGGAAAACTGTTTTTT
TRBV19,once,TRBJ1-1,-,CASTGPSDYLNTEAFF,TGTGCCAGTACGGGTCCGTCCGATTACCTAAACACTGAAGCTTTCTTT
TRBV11-2,-,TRBJ1-2,TRBD1,CASSPQPGQGDYGYTF,TGTGCCAGCAGCCCACAGCCCGGACAGGGGGACTATGGCTACACCTTC
TRBV6-4,once,TRBJ1-5,-,CASSRRADQPQHF,TGTGCCAGCAGTAGAAGAGCTGATCAGCCCCAGCATTTT
TRBV7-3,-,TRBJ2-7,-,CASSLEVGEQYF,TGTGCCAGCAGCTTAGAGGTGGGCGAGCAGTACTTC
TRBV30,-,TRBJ1-6,-,CAWRNRDNSPLHF,TGTGCCTGGAGGAACAGGGATAATTCACCCCTCCACTTT
TRBV5-4,-,TRBJ2-3,-,CASSSPEGTDTQYF,TGTGCCAGCAGCTCCCCCGAGGGTACAGATACGCAGTATTTT
TRBV20-1,-,TRBJ2-3,TRBD2,CSAASGGAQYF,TGCAGTGCTGCTAGCGGGGGGGCGCAGTATTTT
TRBV5-8,-,TRBJ1-1,-,CASTPLGGLNTEAFF,TGTGCCAGCACCCCCTTGGGCGGGTTGAACACTGAAGCTTTCTTT
TRBV6-2/TRBV6-3,-,TRBJ2-2,TRBD2,CASSSSGGGGTGELFF,TGTGCCAGCAGTTCCAGCGGGGGAGGCGGCACCGGGGAGCTGTTTTTT
TRBV27,once,TRBJ1-2,-,CASWTVANYGYTF,TGTGCCAGCTGGACAGTAGCTAACTATGGCTACACCTTC
TRBV10-3,few,TRBJ2-6,TRBD1,CAIPGQGYPNVLTF,TGTGCCATTCCTGGACAGGGGTATCCCAACGTCCTGACTTTC
TRBV6-5,-,TRBJ2-7,TRBD1,CASSYSGTVSYEQYF,TGTGCCAGCAGTTACTCAGGGACAGTCTCCTACGAGCAGTACTTC
TRBV5-1,-,TRBJ2-3,-,CASSLQAGPDTQYF,TGCGCCAGCAGCTTGCAGGCCGGCCCAGATACGCAGTATTTT
TRBV5-4,-,TRBJ1-3,-,CASSQRIRGTPGNTIYF,TGTGCCAGCAGCCAAAGAATAAGGGGGACACCAGGAAACACCATATATTTT
TRBV19,-,TRBJ2-1,TRBD1,CASSADRYSYREQFF,TGTGCCAGTAGCGCGGACAGGTACTCCTACAGGGAGCAGTTCTTC
TRBV28,-,TRBJ2-5,-,CASSLLWDSETQYF,TGTGCCAGCAGTTTACTTTGGGACTCGGAGACCCAGTACTTC
TRBV7-9,-,TRBJ1-2,TRBD1,CASSSSGQGRGYTF,TGTGCCAGCAGCTCATCGGGACAGGGTCGCGGCTACACCTTC
TRBV12-3/TRBV12-4,-,TRBJ1-1,-,CASTLYTEAFF,TGTGCCAGCACTCTGTACACTGAAGCTTTCTTT
TRBV3-1/TRBV3-2,-,TRBJ1-2,-,CASSRREAVGYGYTF,TGTGCCAGCAGCCGACGAGAGGCGGTCGGCTATGGCTACACCTTC
TRBV4-3,-,TRBJ1-4,-,CASSQGAAVGATNEKLFF,TGCGCCAGCAGCCAGGGGGCGGCGGTCGGGGCTACTAATGAAAAACTGTTTTTT
TRBV6-5,-,TRBJ2-1,TRBD1,CASSFSSGTGSLEQFF,TGTGCCAGCAGTTTTAGCTCCGGGACAGGGTCCCTTGAGCAGTTCTTC
TRBV10-2,-,TRBJ1-2,TRBD1,CASSHDRANYGYTF,TGCGCCAGCAGTCATGACAGGGCTAACTATGGCTACACCTTC
TRBV6-5,-,TRBJ2-5,-,CASLPPAGETQYF,TGTGCCAGCCTCCCTCCCGCCGGGGAGACCCAGTACTTC
TRBV7-8,-,TRBJ2-2,-,CASSSGVGAGGGELFF,TGTGCCAGCAGCTCCGGGGTTGGAGCCGGGGGCGGGGAGCTGTTTTTT
TRBV24-1,-,TRBJ2-3,-,CATSDLTGQTDTQYF,TGTGCCACCAGTGATTTAACAGGGCAAACAGATACGCAGTATTTT
TRBV7-2,-,TRBJ2-1,TRBD2,CASSLGGGAHNEQFF,TGTGCCAGCAGCTTAGGCGGGGGGGCCCACAATGAGCAGTTCTTC
TRBV9,-,TRBJ2-3,TRBD2,CASSVAGGPLNTQYF,TGTGCCAGCAGCGTAGCGGGGGGGCCCTTAAATACGCAGTATTTT
TRBV11-2,-,TRBJ1-4,-,CASRKTGPHEKLFF,TGTGCCAGCAGGAAAACAGGGCCGCATGAAAAACTGTTTTTT
TRBV7-3,-,TRBJ2-3,-,CASRTDVFDTQYF,TGTGCCAGCCGGACAGACGTTTTCGATACGCAGTATTTT
TRBV28,-,TRBJ2-5,TRBD2,CASSSPVAGGQETQYF,TGTGCCAGCAGTTCACCGGTAGCGGGGGGGCAAGAGACCCAGTACTTC
TRBV7-2,-,TRBJ2-5,-,CASSSREAVTQYF,TGTGCCAGCAGCTCTAGGGAGGCGGTGACCCAGTACTTC
TRBV30,-,TRBJ2-5,TRBD2,CAWSVRGGSGTQYF,TGTGCCTGGAGTGTACGGGGGGGGTCCGGGACCCAGTACTTC
TRBV7-2,-,TRBJ2-7,TRBD2,CASSLSEVSSGGTSNF,TGTGCCAGCAGCTTAAGTGAAGTTTCGAGCGGGGGGACCTCAAACTTC
TRBV7-2,once,TRBJ2-7,-,CASSLAGGAYYEQYF,TGTGCCAGCAGCTTAGCGGGGGGAGCTTACTACGAGCAGTACTTC
TRBV5-4,-,TRBJ2-1,-,CASSPDGGSPYNEQFF,TGTGCCAGCAGCCCTGACGGGGGTTCACCGTACAATGAGCAGTTCTTC
TRBV27,-,TRBJ2-7,TRBD1,CASSWGQGGTYEQYF,TGTGCCAGCAGTTGGGGACAGGGAGGGACTTACGAGCAGTACTTC
TRBV28,-,TRBJ2-1,-,CASSQTDSYNEQFF,TGTGCCAGCAGCCAAACCGACAGTTACAATGAGCAGTTCTTC